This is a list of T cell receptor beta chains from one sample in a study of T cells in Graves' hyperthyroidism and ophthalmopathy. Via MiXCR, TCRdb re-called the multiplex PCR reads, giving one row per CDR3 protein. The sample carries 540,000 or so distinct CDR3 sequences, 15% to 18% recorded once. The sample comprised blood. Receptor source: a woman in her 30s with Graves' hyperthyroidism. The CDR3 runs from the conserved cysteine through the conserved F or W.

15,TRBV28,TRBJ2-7,CASSFSGGLVHEQYF
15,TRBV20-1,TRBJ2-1,CSARNLGLTYNEQFF
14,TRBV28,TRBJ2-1,CASSYRDYYNEQFF
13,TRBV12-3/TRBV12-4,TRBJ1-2,CASRWTGVGGYTF
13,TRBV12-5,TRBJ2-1,CASKEQGSRGQFF
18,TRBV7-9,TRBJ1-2,CASSSHRETSRKYYGYTF
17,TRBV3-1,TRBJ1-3,CASRPAWAGSSGNTIYF
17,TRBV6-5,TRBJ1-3,CASSYSSQGSSGNTIYF
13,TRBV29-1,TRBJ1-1,CSVGAGLRTEAFF
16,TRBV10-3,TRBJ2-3,CAISGTSGRATDTQYF
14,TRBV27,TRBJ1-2,CASNSGQGAGGYTF
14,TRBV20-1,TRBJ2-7,CSAREGASTYEQYF
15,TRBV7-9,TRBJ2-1,CASSLSGVSYNEQFF
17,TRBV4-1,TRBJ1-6,CASSRTGGRSYNSPLHF
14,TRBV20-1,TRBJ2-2,CSAGGVTDTGELFF